What follows are 19 T cell receptor beta chains derived from one specimen sequenced in a study of OX40 agonist ivuxolimab in advanced cancers. TCRdb keeps only in-frame clones here, not all; method: immunoSEQ multiplex PCR. The data show around 50,000 clones, more than 75% seen once. The input for sequencing was CD4+ or CD8+ T cells sorted from blood, taken in a trial of the OX40 agonist ivuxolimab. The source of these receptors is an adult with an advanced solid tumor such as melanoma, head and neck, liver or kidney cancer.

This chain links TRBV11-2 with TRBJ1-1, with D uncertain. Per the germline V gene, CDR1 is SGHAT and CDR2 is FQNNGV. V was shortened by 4 bases and J by 8 bases, with 5 bases between the two germline ends. The CDR3 loop spans 10 amino acids. CDR3 sequence (DNA): TGTGCCAGCAGCTCGGGGGAAGCTTTCTTT. Encoded protein: CASSSGEAFF.

This clone has a single count. The chain is built from TRBV19 and TRBJ1-1; 8 positions agree with TRBD1. The CDR3 spans 15 residues. The germline CDR1 and CDR2 sequences are LNHDA and SQIVND (reference sequence). Trimming at V came to 5 bases and at J to 5 bases, leaving 10 bases not matched to a gene. The CDR3, as DNA: TGTGCCAGTAGTCCTATCGACAGGGGTCGGACTGAAGCTTTCTTT. Translating gives CASSPIDRGRTEAFF.

This clone was recorded only once. The chain uses TRBV6-5 and TRBJ1-5; TRBD1 might be the D (5 bases). CDR1 and CDR2 from the germline V gene are MNHEY and SVGAGI. The CDR3 runs to 13 residues. Trimming pared 5 bases from V and 3 bases from J, leaving 8 bases between. This chain's CDR3 is CASSLRDNQPQHF. The CDR3 coding sequence is TGTGCCAGCAGTCTCAGGGACAATCAGCCCCAGCATTTT.

This chain joins TRBV4-2 and TRBJ1-4, with a tentative D call TRBD1 (5 bases). Trimming removed 0 bases from V and 9 bases from J, with 17 bases in between. The CDR3 length is 16 residues. CDR1 LGHNA and CDR2 YNFKEQ come from the germline V gene. CDR3 sequence (DNA): TGTGCCAGCAGCCAAGATGTCACAGCCGGGGGTAAAAAACTGTTTTTT. Translation gives CASSQDVTAGGKKLFF.

This chain joins TRBV5-1 and TRBJ2-2, with D perhaps TRBD1 (6 bases). This CDR3 is 11 amino acids long. V gave up 4 bases and J gave up 13 bases, with 11 bases separating them. CDR1 SGHRS and CDR2 YFSETQ come from the germline V gene. This chain's CDR3 is CASSISDRLFF. The CDR3 DNA reads as TGCGCCAGCAGCATATCGGACAGGCTGTTTTTT.

The CDR3 spells CASSSGLAVTDTQYF. The DNA for the CDR3 is TGTGCCAGCAGCTCGGGACTAGCGGTCACAGATACGCAGTATTTT. The genes are TRBV7-2 and TRBJ2-3; 11 positions agree with TRBD2. The CDR3 is 15 residues long. CDR1 and CDR2 from the germline V gene are SGHTA and FQGNSA. Trimming took 4 bases from V and 2 from J; bases not matched to a gene: 2.

V is TRBV11-2 and J is TRBJ1-6, with TRBD1 matching over 7 bases. CDR3 length: 16 amino acids. V shed 5 bases, J shed 3 bases, and the junction held 7 bases outside the gene matches. Germline V gene lookup returns CDR1 SGHAT and CDR2 FQNNGV. CDR3 sequence reads: CASSPAGQFYNSPLHF. The CDR3 DNA reads TGTGCCAGCAGCCCAGCGGGACAGTTCTATAATTCACCCCTCCACTTT.

The chain is built from TRBV11-3 and TRBJ2-1; D ambiguous. Germline V gene sequence: CDR1 SGHNT, CDR2 YENEEA. V was shortened by 2 bases and J by 5 bases, with 7 bases between the two germline ends. This CDR3 region has 13 residues. The CDR3 region is CASSLYRNNEQFF. CDR3 DNA sequence: TGTGCCAGCAGCTTATACCGCAACAATGAGCAGTTCTTC. The full variable domain, completed using reference TRBV11-3 and TRBJ2-1, is EAGVVQSPRYKIIEKKQPVAFWCNPISGHNTLYWYLQNLGQGPELLIRYENEEAVDDSQLPKDRFSAERLKGVDSTLKIQPAELGDSAVYLCASSLYRNNEQFFGPGTRLTVL.

This chain connects TRBV4-1 to TRBJ2-5; TRBD2 is a possible D gene (5 bases). The CDR3 has 16 amino acids. Germline CDR1 and CDR2: MGHRA and YSYEKL. Trimming took off 4 bases at V and 5 bases at J, with 20 bases between the two ends. CDR3 in amino acids: CASSLGGSAIGETQYF. Written as DNA, the CDR3 is TGCGCCAGCAGCCTCGGCGGGTCAGCGATCGGGGAGACCCAGTACTTC.

This chain links TRBV7-2 with TRBJ2-1; 14 nucleotides match TRBD2. This CDR3 spans 16 amino acids. V shed 6 bases and J 7 bases; nucleotides not matched to a gene: 8. From germline, CDR1 is SGHTA and CDR2 FQGNSA. CDR3 residues: CASRPGTSGSINEQFF. For the CDR3, the DNA is TGTGCCAGCAGGCCCGGGACTAGCGGGAGTATTAATGAGCAGTTCTTC.

This chain links TRBV2 with TRBJ2-1; TRBD2 aligns across 11 bases. V lost 7 bases, J lost 3 bases, and 5 bases stayed unmatched. Per the germline V gene, CDR1 is SNHLY and CDR2 is FYNNEI. The CDR3 is 15 amino acids. The CDR3 here is CASTGTSGNYNEQFF. Here the CDR3 DNA reads TGTGCCAGCACCGGGACTAGCGGAAACTACAATGAGCAGTTCTTC. Based on the CDR3 plus reference TRBV2 and TRBJ2-1, the full variable domain is EPEVTQTPSHQVTQMGQEVILRCVPISNHLYFYWYRQILGQKVEFLVSFYNNEISEKSEIFDDQFSVERPDGSNFTLKIRSTKLEDSAMYFCASTGTSGNYNEQFFGPGTRLTVL.

The chain carries TRBV6-1 and TRBJ2-7; D may be TRBD1 (5 bases). CDR1 and CDR2 (germline): MNHNS, SASEGT. This CDR3 spans 16 amino acids. Deletions cut 3 bases from V and 3 bases from J, with 18 bases between. CDR3 sequence: CASSDIDTGYDYEQYV. CDR3 bases: TGTGCCAGCAGTGATATTGATACAGGTTATGACTACGAGCAGTACGTC.

The chain couples TRBV28 to TRBJ2-4; no clear D. CDR3 length: 13 amino acids. Germline V gene data show CDR1 as MDHEN and CDR2 as SYDVKM. V was shortened by 5 bases and J by 1 base, with 6 bases between the two germline ends. CDR3 nucleotides: TGTGCCAGCAGTATTAGGGCCAAAAACATTCAGTACTTC. This translates into CASSIRAKNIQYF.

The chain couples TRBV28 to TRBJ1-4; D not resolved. Germline V gene data show CDR1 as MDHEN and CDR2 as SYDVKM. Trimming took off 6 bases at V and 0 bases at J, with 14 bases between the two ends. CDR3 size: 16 residues. For the CDR3, the DNA is TGTGCCAGCAGCTCCGGCAGGCGTACAACTAATGAAAAACTGTTTTTT. This codes for CASSSGRRTTNEKLFF.

This chain joins TRBV9 and TRBJ2-1; D perhaps matches TRBD2 (5 bases). Germline lookup yields CDR1 SGDLS and CDR2 YYNGEE. V lost 3 bases and J 0 bases, leaving 13 bases between the germline ends. CDR3 length equals 16 residues. The CDR3 region is CASSAFAGSSYNEQFF. The CDR3 DNA reads as TGTGCCAGCAGCGCTTTCGCGGGTTCCTCCTACAATGAGCAGTTCTTC. Supplemented by reference TRBV9 and TRBJ2-1, the full variable domain reads DSGVTQTPKHLITATGQRVTLRCSPRSGDLSVYWYQQSLDQGLQFLIQYYNGEERAKGNILERFSAQQFPDLHSELNLSSLELGDSALYFCASSAFAGSSYNEQFFGPGTRLTVL.

This chain uses TRBV9 with TRBJ2-7; D perhaps matches TRBD1 (8 bases). The CDR3 length is 17 residues. V was cut by 4 bases and J by 6 bases, with 26 bases left in between. Germline CDR1 is SGDLS and CDR2 is YYNGEE. The CDR3 coding sequence is TGTGCCAGCAGCACCCGGGACAGGCTCGGGGAGCGGGGCGAGCAGTACTTC. Translation gives CASSTRDRLGERGEQYF.

This clone occurred a few times. The chain employs TRBV21-1 and TRBJ2-5; TRBD2 is taken as the D call from the table, unchecked against the DNA. TRBV21-1 is marked as a pseudogene. The CDR3 runs to 15 residues. In nucleotides, the CDR3 is TGTGCCAGCAGCAGGAAGAGGGCTGAACAAGAGACCCAGTACTTC. Its protein product is CASSRKRAEQETQYF.

The rearrangement uses TRBV9 and TRBJ1-2, with 7 bases identical to TRBD1. Germline CDR1 and CDR2: SGDLS and YYNGEE. J gave up 0 bases and V 4 bases, and 9 bases lay outside the gene matches. The CDR3 has 16 amino acids. As DNA, the CDR3 is TGTGCCAGCAGCCACCGACAGGGTTACCCTAACTATGGCTACACCTTC. As protein: CASSHRQGYPNYGYTF.

This clone is categorized as medium-sized. This chain uses TRBV10-3 with TRBJ1-2, with D perhaps matching TRBD1 (6 bases). V shed 3 bases and J shed 7 bases, with 15 bases lying between them. In germline, CDR1 is ENHRY, CDR2 SYGVKD. The CDR3 is made up of 14 amino acids. CDR3 in amino acids: CAISESDRSSGYTF. In nucleotides, the CDR3 is TGTGCCATCAGTGAATCGGACAGATCTTCTGGCTACACCTTC.